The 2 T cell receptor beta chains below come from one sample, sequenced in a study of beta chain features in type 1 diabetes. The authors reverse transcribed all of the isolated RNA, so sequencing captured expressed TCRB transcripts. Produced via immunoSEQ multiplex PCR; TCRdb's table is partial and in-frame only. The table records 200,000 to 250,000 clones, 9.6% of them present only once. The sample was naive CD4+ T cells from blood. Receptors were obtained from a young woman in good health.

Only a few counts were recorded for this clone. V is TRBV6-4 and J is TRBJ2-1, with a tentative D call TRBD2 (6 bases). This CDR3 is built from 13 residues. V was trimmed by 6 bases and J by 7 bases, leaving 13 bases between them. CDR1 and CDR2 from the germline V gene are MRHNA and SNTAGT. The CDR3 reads CASSVRAGNEQFF. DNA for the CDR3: TGTGCCAGCAGCGTCAGGGCGGGAAATGAGCAGTTCTTC.

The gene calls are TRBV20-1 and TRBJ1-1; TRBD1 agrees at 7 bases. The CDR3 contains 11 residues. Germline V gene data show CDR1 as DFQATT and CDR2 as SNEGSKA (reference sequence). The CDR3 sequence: CSRQGGTEAFF. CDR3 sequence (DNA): TGCAGCCGACAGGGTGGCACTGAAGCTTTCTTT.